Sequencing of this T cell receptor beta chain was carried out in a study of T cell responses to AZD1222 COVID-19 vaccine. Study-level findings and limits: Just a handful of AZD1222 recipients were seropositive at baseline. Nearly half of unique spike-specific TCRs reportedly avoided B.1.351 and B.1.1.7 mutated regions. Repertoires were obtained solely post-peak T cell response.

The CDR3 is 13 residues long. The junction had 3 bases not matched to a gene; V was cut back by 7 bases and J by 1 base. CDR1 and CDR2 from the germline V gene are SNHLY and FYNNEI. Sequencing was performed with immunoSEQ multiplex PCR; in TCRdb, only in-frame clones are kept and a portion is missing. Here the sample spans under 150,000 clones, around 85% being singletons. This clone was detected a few times. The antigen is undetermined. Here the sequenced sample was peripheral blood, taken on day 0 of AZD1222 vaccination. This clonotype was obtained from an adult in good health. The chain has TRBV2 and TRBJ1-1; the match to TRBD1 covers 7 bases. The CDR3 loop reads CASTRQGNTEAFF. The CDR3 nucleotides are TGTGCCAGCACTCGACAGGGGAACACTGAAGCTTTCTTT.